Following are 7 T cell receptor beta chains from one sample sequenced in a study of shared T cell receptors in the human thymus. The data were produced by immunoSEQ multiplex PCR, yet TCRdb's version contains in-frame clones alone and is incomplete. Of 700,000 to 750,000 clones listed, 70% to 90% are singletons. These records were also assigned to another study, of human thymus T cells.

Sequenced: thymocytes. These receptors came from a girl in the first two years of life with a congenital heart defect.

V usage is TRBV7-9 and J usage is TRBJ2-7; D possibly corresponds to TRBD1 (6 bases). The CDR3 is 16 amino acids. CDR1 and CDR2 from the germline V gene are SEHNR and FQNEAQ (reference sequence). Between the trimmed V and J ends, which lost 0 bases and 2 bases, there was a span of 14 bases. DNA of the CDR3: TGTGCCAGCAGCTTAGCGGGCCAGGCAGGGGCCTACGAGCAGTACTTC. Its protein is CASSLAGQAGAYEQYF. Full variable domain (missing parts from reference TRBV7-9 and TRBJ2-7): DTGVSQNPRHKITKRGQNVTFRCDPISEHNRLYWYRQTLGQGPEFLTYFQNEAQLEKSRLLSDRFSAERPKGSFSTLEIQRTEQGDSAMYLCASSLAGQAGAYEQYFGPGTRLTVT.

The chain recombines TRBV6-1 with TRBJ2-1; TRBD2 agrees at 8 bases. Trimming cost V 2 bases and J 2 bases; bases outside gene matches: 5. CDR1 and CDR2 (germline): MNHNS, SASEGT. The CDR3 has 16 amino acids. CDR3 nucleotide sequence: TGTGCCAGCAGTGAATGGGGAGCGGGGGCCTACAATGAGCAGTTCTTC. It is translated as CASSEWGAGAYNEQFF.

This clone was seen just once. The chain links TRBV28 to TRBJ2-7; maybe TRBD1 (5 bases). The CDR3 is made up of 16 amino acids. V lost 6 bases, J lost 4 bases, and 22 bases lay in between. Per the germline V gene, CDR1 is MDHEN and CDR2 is SYDVKM. CDR3 region: CASSNTTDPSVYEQYF. The DNA of the CDR3 is TGTGCCAGCAGCAACACGACAGACCCCTCAGTGTACGAGCAGTACTTC.

The rearrangement links TRBV6-1 to TRBJ2-7; D gene uncertain. The CDR3 contains 16 residues. Germline-derived CDR1 and CDR2 are MNHNS and SASEGT. V was cut by 1 base and J by 2 bases, with 15 bases left in between. The CDR3 nucleotides read TGTGCCAGCAGTGAAGTTCGATCCTCGCGGACCTACGAGCAGTACTTC. It encodes CASSEVRSSRTYEQYF.

V is TRBV6-1 and J is TRBJ2-5, with unresolved D. Looked up from germline, CDR1 is MNHNS and CDR2 is SASEGT. The V and J ends lost 8 bases and 0 bases respectively, with 7 bases between them. CDR3 length: 12 residues. The CDR3 loop reads CASEAYQETQYF. The CDR3, as DNA: TGTGCCAGCGAAGCGTACCAAGAGACCCAGTACTTC.

This rearrangement joins TRBV20-1 to TRBJ1-2; tentative D call: TRBD1 (5 bases). The V gene's germline CDR1 is DFQATT and CDR2 SNEGSKA (reference sequence). CDR3 length equals 11 residues. Between the trimmed V and J ends, which lost 7 bases and 7 bases, there was a span of 13 bases. CDR3 in DNA: TGCAGTGGTCACCAGGGTAGTGGCTACACCTTC. It specifies CSGHQGSGYTF.

The rearrangement uses TRBV9 and TRBJ1-2; a weak D match, TRBD1 (6 bases). The CDR3 spans 18 residues. Germline values: CDR1 SGDLS, CDR2 YYNGEE. Trimming removed 4 bases from V and 4 bases from J, with 26 bases in between. In nucleotides, the CDR3 is TGTGCCAGCAGCCCCGAGGTGTGGACGGCTCGAGGGGGCTATGGCTACACCTTC. Protein product: CASSPEVWTARGGYGYTF.